The 4 T cell receptor beta chains below all came from one sample that was sequenced in a study of blood T cell repertoires in COVID-19 (dated by TCRdb to about 2020). Libraries came from the immunoSEQ multiplex PCR assay. Here the immuneACCESS table is served through TCRdb, limited to in-frame sequences with V and J called. Missing clones are a known gap in these copies; in checked studies unresolved V genes cover under half, and the rest lacks a known reason. Recorded for this sample are about 250,000 clones; roughly 83% of them occurred a single time. Approximately 6% of the sample goes to the ten largest clones. Sequences were obtained from peripheral blood. The receptors come from a woman of 80 years or more with COVID-19, enrolled during active disease.

The chain couples TRBV5-5 to TRBJ2-2; D might be TRBD2 (5 bases). The V and J ends lost 4 bases and 4 bases respectively, with 11 bases between them. Germline assignment: CDR1 SGHKS and CDR2 YYEKEE (reference sequence). The CDR3 is made up of 14 amino acids. The CDR3 bases are TGTGCCAGCAGCCGGACTGTGAGCACCGGGGAGCTGTTTTTT. It translates to CASSRTVSTGELFF.

The V call is TRBV2, the J call TRBJ1-1; possible D gene TRBD1, 5 bases. The CDR3 loop spans 12 amino acids. Per the germline V gene, CDR1 is SNHLY and CDR2 is FYNNEI. V shed 6 bases and J shed 5 bases, with 10 bases lying between them. The CDR3 nucleotides are TGTGCCAGCAGAACTCAGGGAACTGAAGCTTTCTTT. Translating gives CASRTQGTEAFF.

The V gene is TRBV11-2, the J gene TRBJ2-7; TRBD2 is a possible D gene (6 bases). This CDR3 contains 14 residues. Germline V CDR1 and CDR2: SGHAT, FQNNGV. Trimming removed 2 bases from V and 2 bases from J, with 10 bases in between. The CDR3 DNA follows: TGTGCCAGCAGCTTACTTGGGGGGACCTACGAGCAGTACTTC. It yields the protein CASSLLGGTYEQYF.

The chain is built from TRBV19 and TRBJ2-4; 8 bases agree with TRBD1. The CDR3 spans 16 residues. V trimming: 5 bases; J trimming: 0 bases; junction bases outside the gene matches: 6. Germline loops: CDR1 LNHDA, CDR2 SQIVND (reference sequence). CDR3 sequence: CASSFRDRLAKNIQYF. The CDR3 DNA sequence: TGTGCCAGTAGTTTCCGGGACAGGCTAGCCAAAAACATTCAGTACTTC.